This entry is about one T cell receptor (beta chain). The germline CDR1 and CDR2 sequences are GTSNPN and SVGIG (reference sequence). V gave up 5 bases and J gave up 11 bases, with 15 bases separating them. The CDR3 is 12 amino acids. This sample is part of a study of control samples from healthy donors and cancer patients. Clones were read by immunoSEQ multiplex PCR, and TCRdb kept only the in-frame ones, dropping some. The data contain approximately 160,000 clones, about 93% of them singletons. The sequence was obtained from a woman aged 25 to 39 in good health. The specimen sequenced was blood. The V call is TRBV30, the J call TRBJ1-4; weak D call: TRBD1 (5 bases). For the CDR3, the DNA is TGTGCCTGGGAAAAAGGGGATCCGAAACTGTTTTTT. Translating gives CAWEKGDPKLFF.